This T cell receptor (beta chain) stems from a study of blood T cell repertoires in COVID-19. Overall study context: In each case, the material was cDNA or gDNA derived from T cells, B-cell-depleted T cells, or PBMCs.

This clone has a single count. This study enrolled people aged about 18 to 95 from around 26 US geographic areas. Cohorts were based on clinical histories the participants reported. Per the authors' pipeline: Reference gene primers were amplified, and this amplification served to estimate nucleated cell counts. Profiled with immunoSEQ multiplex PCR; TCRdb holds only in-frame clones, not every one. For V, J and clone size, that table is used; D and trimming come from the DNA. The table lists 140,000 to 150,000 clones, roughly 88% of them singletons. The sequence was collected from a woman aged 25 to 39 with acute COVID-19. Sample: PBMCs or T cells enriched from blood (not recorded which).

In nucleotides, the CDR3 is TGCAGCGTTGTGGACGGCGGGGGGGACGAAGCTTTCTTT. It yields the protein CSVVDGGGDEAFF. The gene calls are TRBV29-1 and TRBJ1-1, with D possibly TRBD1 on 5 matching bases. Deletions cut 4 bases from V and 8 bases from J, with 17 bases between. The CDR3 has 13 amino acids. CDR1 and CDR2 from the germline V gene are SQVTM and ANQGSEA.